A single sample gave rise to the 17 T cell receptor beta chains below, sequenced in a study of blood T cell repertoires in COVID-19. Sequencing was performed with immunoSEQ multiplex PCR; in TCRdb, only in-frame clones are kept and a portion is missing. This table has 300,000 to 450,000 clones, roughly 86% appearing once. The sample consisted of PBMCs or T cells enriched from blood (not recorded which). These receptors were collected from a young man who had recovered from COVID-19.

The V call is TRBV11-1, the J call TRBJ1-4, with no clear D. The CDR3 has 15 residues. V was clipped by 5 bases and J by 0 bases, with 10 bases between them. In germline, CDR1 is SGHAT, CDR2 FQDESV (reference sequence). In DNA, the CDR3 is TGTGCCAGCAGCACACACCGAACAACTAATGAAAAACTGTTTTTT. Translation: CASSTHRTTNEKLFF.

This sequence joins TRBV3-1 (or the pseudogene TRBV3-2) and TRBJ2-7, with TRBD1 identical over 8 bases. The V gene's germline CDR1 is LGHDT and CDR2 YNNKEL (reference sequence). The CDR3 loop spans 14 amino acids. Germline trimming cut 4 bases from V and 6 bases from J; bases unmatched to any gene: 8. The CDR3 DNA is TGTGCCAGCAGCCGAGCCGGGACAGGCGTCGAGCAGTACTTC. This encodes CASSRAGTGVEQYF.

The rearrangement links TRBV7-3 to TRBJ2-7, with 12 bases fitting TRBD1. Per the germline V gene, CDR1 is SGHTA and CDR2 is FQGTGA. Losses at the gene ends were 5 bases for V and 8 bases for J; bases not matched to a gene: 7. The CDR3 consists of 14 residues. CDR3 residues: CASSPGTGGAKQYF. CDR3 DNA: TGTGCCAGCAGCCCAGGGACAGGGGGCGCAAAGCAGTACTTC.

The chain links TRBV7-9 to TRBJ2-5; a possible D gene is TRBD1 (5 bases). The CDR3 sequence is 14 residues long. The germline gives CDR1 SEHNR, CDR2 FQNEAQ (reference sequence). Trimming left V 2 bases short and J 5 bases short, with 12 bases between. The CDR3 DNA is TGTGCCAGCAGCTTAAGACAGTCATGGGAGACCCAGTACTTC. Translating it yields CASSLRQSWETQYF.

The genes are TRBV6-5 and TRBJ2-3; 10 positions agree with TRBD2. The V segment lost 2 bases and the J segment 4 bases; nucleotides outside the gene matches: 6. CDR3 size: 16 residues. CDR1 and CDR2 (germline): MNHEY, SVGAGI. CDR3 DNA sequence: TGTGCCAGCAGTTACCTAACTAGCGGGGTGGCAGATACGCAGTATTTT. Its protein product is CASSYLTSGVADTQYF.

This clone appeared a single time. This sequence joins TRBV2 and TRBJ2-7; possibly TRBD2 for D (6 bases). Trimming removed 6 bases from V and 3 bases from J, with 9 bases in between. Germline CDR1 is SNHLY and CDR2 is FYNNEI. This CDR3 region has 12 residues. The CDR3, as DNA: TGTGCCAGCAGGGGAGGTTTCTACGAGCAGTACTTC. The encoded protein is CASRGGFYEQYF.

This sequence joins TRBV5-1 and TRBJ2-1, with 12 bases identical to TRBD2. CDR3 length equals 16 residues. The ends lost 5 bases at V and 2 bases at J; junction bases unmatched: 5. Germline loops: CDR1 SGHRS, CDR2 YFSETQ. The CDR3 DNA reads TGCGCCAGCAGATCTAGCGGGGGGGTACCCTACAATGAGCAGTTCTTC. This codes for CASRSSGGVPYNEQFF.

CDR3 region: CATTGLINEKLFF. The CDR3 DNA is TGTGCCACCACGGGACTGATTAATGAAAAACTGTTTTTT. The chain joins TRBV10-3 to TRBJ1-4, with TRBD1 as a possible D gene (5 bases). The V gene lost 10 bases and the J gene lost 4 bases, with 13 bases spanning the gap. CDR3 size: 13 residues. Germline CDR1 is ENHRY and CDR2 is SYGVKD.

This chain connects TRBV25-1 to TRBJ2-5, with D uncertain. The V gene's germline CDR1 is MGHDK and CDR2 SYGVNS. This CDR3 comprises 16 residues. Trimming took 6 bases from V and 0 from J, leaving 17 bases between them. CDR3 in DNA: TGTGCCAGCAGGCCGGGTGAGAATATGTACCAAGAGACCCAGTACTTC. Translation gives CASRPGENMYQETQYF. The full variable domain, in which reference TRBV25-1 and TRBJ2-5 provide the parts outside the CDR3, is EADIYQTPRYLVIGTGKKITLECSQTMGHDKMYWYQQDPGMELHLIHYSYGVNSTEKGDLSSESTVSRIRTEHFPLTLESARPSHTSQYLCASRPGENMYQETQYFGPGTRLLVL.

Only a few counts were recorded for this clone. This chain joins TRBV19 and TRBJ2-2; 7 positions match TRBD1. The CDR3 contains 14 residues. Germline CDR1 LNHDA, CDR2 SQIVND (reference sequence). The V gene end was trimmed by 5 bases and the J gene end by 7 bases; junction bases not matched to a gene: 7. The CDR3 DNA reads TGTGCCAGTAGTCGACAGGGTGACATCGGGGAGCTGTTTTTT. This gives the protein CASSRQGDIGELFF. The whole variable domain, filled in from reference TRBV19 and TRBJ2-2, reads DGGITQSPKYLFRKEGQNVTLSCEQNLNHDAMYWYRQDPGQGLRLIYYSQIVNDFQKGDIAEGYSVSREKKESFPLTVTSAQKNPTAFYLCASSRQGDIGELFFGEGSRLTVL.

The V call is TRBV2, the J call TRBJ1-1, with a weak D call TRBD1 (5 bases). CDR3 size: 15 residues. V lost 2 bases to trimming and J lost 0 bases, with 10 bases between them. Germline V gene lookup returns CDR1 SNHLY and CDR2 FYNNEI. The CDR3 loop reads CASSENSGVNTEAFF. The CDR3 coding sequence is TGTGCCAGCAGTGAAAATTCGGGGGTGAACACTGAAGCTTTCTTT.

The J gene is TRBJ2-7, the V gene TRBV7-2, with D possibly matching TRBD1 (6 bases). This CDR3 is 14 amino acids long. Trimming took off 1 base at V and 1 base at J, with 8 bases between the two ends. Germline V gene sequence: CDR1 SGHTA, CDR2 FQGNSA. The CDR3 here is CASSLDRASYEQYF. The CDR3, as DNA: TGTGCCAGCAGCTTAGACAGGGCATCCTACGAGCAGTACTTC.

V gene TRBV5-1 combines with J gene TRBJ2-3; TRBD2 might be the D (5 bases). The V gene's germline CDR1 is SGHRS and CDR2 YFSETQ. There are 15 residues in the CDR3. With 4 bases removed from V and 5 bases from J, the gap between germline ends came to 17 bases. The CDR3 DNA sequence: TGCGCCAGCAGCCAGCGGTCCTTCCCTGAAGATACGCAGTATTTT. It yields the protein CASSQRSFPEDTQYF. Combining the CDR3 with reference TRBV5-1 and TRBJ2-3 gives the whole variable domain KAGVTQTPRYLIKTRGQQVTLSCSPISGHRSVSWYQQTPGQGLQFLFEYFSETQRNKGNFPGRFSGRQFSNSRSEMNVSTLELGDSALYLCASSQRSFPEDTQYFGPGTRLTVL.

V usage is TRBV30 and J usage is TRBJ1-1; no firm D call. V lost 1 base to trimming and J lost 11 bases, with 11 bases between them. Per germline, CDR1 GTSNPN and CDR2 SVGIG (reference sequence). This CDR3 contains 11 residues. CDR3 residues: CAWSAWFGAFF. DNA of the CDR3: TGTGCCTGGAGTGCGTGGTTTGGCGCTTTCTTT.

The genes are TRBV6-5 and TRBJ2-7, with 9 bases that match TRBD1. The CDR3 extends over 16 amino acids. V was clipped by 4 bases and J by 3 bases; unmatched bases: 10. Germline V gene lookup returns CDR1 MNHEY and CDR2 SVGAGI. Here the CDR3 reads CASSSRGGQGDYEQYF. The DNA for the CDR3 is TGTGCCAGCAGTTCCCGCGGGGGACAGGGAGACTACGAGCAGTACTTC.

CDR3 loop: CASSTQGLGANGYTF. As DNA, the CDR3 is TGTGCCAGTAGTACGCAGGGTTTGGGGGCGAATGGCTACACCTTC. V is TRBV19 and J is TRBJ1-2; D possibly corresponds to TRBD1 (6 bases). This CDR3 spans 15 amino acids. The V end was cut by 4 bases, the J end by 6 bases, with 18 bases between. Germline V gene lookup returns CDR1 LNHDA and CDR2 SQIVND (reference sequence).

The chain recombines TRBV19 with TRBJ1-1; a possible D gene is TRBD1 (6 bases). This CDR3 is built from 15 residues. Germline V gene lookup returns CDR1 LNHDA and CDR2 SQIVND (reference sequence). Trimming took off 5 bases at V and 0 bases at J, with 13 bases between the two ends. The CDR3 loop is CASSLGGGMNTEAFF. The CDR3 region has the DNA TGTGCCAGTAGTCTAGGGGGGGGGATGAACACTGAAGCTTTCTTT. Looking up the rest from reference TRBV19 and TRBJ1-1 gives the full variable domain: DGGITQSPKYLFRKEGQNVTLSCEQNLNHDAMYWYRQDPGQGLRLIYYSQIVNDFQKGDIAEGYSVSREKKESFPLTVTSAQKNPTAFYLCASSLGGGMNTEAFFGQGTRLTVV.